This T cell receptor beta chain was recorded in a study of T cell repertoires in cytomegalovirus infection. Looking at the study overall: CMV infection plus the matching HLA type was flagged by public TCR beta signatures.

As concerns this clonotype: Its antigen is as yet unknown.

The length of the CDR3 is 14 residues. V lost 0 bases to trimming and J lost 3 bases, with 7 bases between them. Germline V gene sequence: CDR1 SGHNT, CDR2 YYREEE (reference sequence). TCRdb recomputed calls from the reads with MiXCR, one row per CDR3 protein. The sample yields just over 450,000 distinct CDR3 sequences, more than 40% seen once. Study conclusions and caveats: It was HLA-C-restricted CMV-specific TCR beta clonotypes that dominated the response ex vivo.

The clonotype comes from a human donor in good health (CMV status not recorded). Some clones in this sample may be carry-over from other donors' samples. The specimen comprised cultured PBMCs, sampled from culture after CMV antigen stimulation. The chain carries TRBV5-4 and TRBJ2-1; D might be TRBD1 (6 bases). DNA of the CDR3: TGTGCCAGCAGCTTGGGACAGGACTACAATGAGCAGTTCTTC. Translated: CASSLGQDYNEQFF.